These T cell receptor beta chains were read from a single sample in a study of T cells in localized non-small cell lung cancer. Only in-frame clones appear in the TCRdb table, and some are missing; sequencing was by immunoSEQ multiplex PCR. Among about 25,000 clones listed, around 88% were seen once. Specimen: peripheral blood, collected before any cancer treatment. These receptors originate from a female donor older than 55 with stage I lung adenocarcinoma. The CDR3 runs from the conserved cysteine through the conserved F or W. The order of the fields is J gene, D gene, V gene, CDR3 protein. D genes are given only for firm matches.

TRBJ1-3,NA,TRBV14,CASSQRDNSGNTIYF
TRBJ1-4,NA,TRBV7-9,CASSLSEKLFF
TRBJ1-2,NA,TRBV27,CASSLSRATDISGYTF
TRBJ1-2,NA,TRBV7-9,CASSFREGEGYTF
TRBJ1-2,NA,TRBV29-1,CSVALGQNYGYTF
TRBJ2-7,NA,TRBV25-1,CASSESGEAYEQYF
TRBJ2-7,NA,TRBV11-2,CASSLQGYEQYF
TRBJ2-1,NA,TRBV10-2,CASSEVSSEYGEQFF
TRBJ1-5,TRBD1,TRBV11-2,CASSPGDSGNQPQHF
TRBJ2-1,NA,TRBV9,CASSVVAGYNEQFF
TRBJ2-6,NA,TRBV6-1,CASKTGFGANVLTF
TRBJ1-5,NA,TRBV2,CASSESQGSNQPQHF
TRBJ2-1,NA,TRBV28,CASSPARLSYNEQFF
TRBJ2-5,TRBD2,TRBV5-1,CASSSPGGGQETQYF
TRBJ2-4,TRBD2,TRBV11-3,CASSLGVGGGNIQYF
TRBJ2-7,TRBD1,TRBV7-9,CASSPPLQGANYEQYF
TRBJ1-2,TRBD1,TRBV19,CASSNRGGYTF
TRBJ1-1,TRBD1,TRBV19,CASSTDRGREAFF
TRBJ2-2,NA,TRBV28,CASSFFGNTGELFF
TRBJ1-1,NA,TRBV7-2,CASSFRVGDTEAFF
TRBJ1-5,NA,TRBV10-1,CASSAFLNQPQHF
TRBJ1-2,NA,TRBV30,CAWSPGSNYGYTF
NA,TRBD2,TRBV6-1,CASTPGGVNEQYF
TRBJ2-1,TRBD2,TRBV10-1,CASSRERGSSYNEQFF
TRBJ1-1,NA,TRBV5-6,CASSLLSSNTEAFF
TRBJ1-5,TRBD1,TRBV19,CATAGTANQPQHF
TRBJ2-5,TRBD2,TRBV5-1,CASSFLGGRAETQYF
TRBJ2-1,TRBD2,TRBV19,CASRGIEREDYDEQFF
TRBJ2-1,TRBD1,TRBV6-1,CASSDRGPYNEQFF
TRBJ1-4,NA,TRBV5-1,CASSSTGINEKLFF
TRBJ1-1,NA,TRBV4-1,CASSRGANTEAFF
TRBJ1-3,NA,TRBV18,CASSPTEGAGNTIYF
TRBJ2-5,TRBD2,TRBV14,CASSRPGLAGGPETQYF
TRBJ2-1,TRBD2,TRBV2,CASSEARVRGLAAGEQFF
TRBJ1-1,NA,TRBV20-1,CSAGVNGAPF
TRBJ1-3,NA,TRBV30,CAWSLGLGGNTIYF
TRBJ1-1,NA,TRBV6-1,CASSQENTEAFF
TRBJ2-5,NA,TRBV11-3,CASSFNDRLTETQYF
TRBJ2-7,TRBD2,TRBV6-5,CASSYSSGKPYEQYF
TRBJ2-7,TRBD1,TRBV5-1,CASSVGQGGYEQYF
TRBJ2-5,TRBD1,TRBV7-3,CASSATGTVQETQYF